Listed below are T cell receptor beta chains from one sample, sequenced in a study of T cell responses to AZD1222 COVID-19 vaccine. Sequencing used immunoSEQ multiplex PCR; TCRdb keeps in-frame clones, though not all of them. The sample carries around 65,000 clones, 83% recorded once. The sequencing here drew on peripheral blood, taken 28 days after the second AZD1222 dose. The receptors were gathered from an adult who received the AZD1222 COVID-19 vaccine. Each CDR3 is given with its conserved first and last residue. The order of the fields is V gene, clone size, D gene, J gene, CDR3 DNA, CDR3 protein. D genes are given only for firm matches. Expanded clones are given a class, and other clones once, few, many or no size at all.

TRBV25-1	NA	NA	TRBJ1-2	TGTGCCACGTCAGGTGGAGTCTATGGCTACACCTTC	CATSGGVYGYTF
TRBV12-3/TRBV12-4	NA	NA	TRBJ2-2	TGTGCCAGCAGTCCTACAAGCGAGGAGCTGTTTTTT	CASSPTSEELFF
TRBV21-1	NA	NA	TRBJ2-7	TGTGCCAGCAGATGGGGGGACAGGGGGCTGAGAGAGCAGTACTTC	CASRWGDRGLREQYF
TRBV4-1	NA	NA	TRBJ2-1	TGCGCCAGCAGCTCCCGTATAGGCCGTAGTGAGCAGTTCTTC	CASSSRIGRSEQFF
TRBV16	NA	NA	TRBJ1-1	TGTGCCAGCAGCCAACTCCTCGGACAAAAAGGCACTGAAGCTTTCTTT	CASSQLLGQKGTEAFF
TRBV12-2	NA	NA	TRBJ2-2	TGTGCAAGTCGGCCGGGACAGGGGTCAACCGGGGAGCTGTTTTTT	CASRPGQGSTGELFF
TRBV4-1	NA	NA	TRBJ2-1	TGCGCCAGCAGCCAAGGTATCCTCTCCTACAATGAGCAGTTCTTC	CASSQGILSYNEQFF
TRBV7-2	NA	NA	TRBJ2-6	TGTGCCAGCAGCTTAGCAAAACTAAGGGGAAAAGCCTCTGGGGCCAACGTCCTGACTTTC	CASSLAKLRGKASGANVLTF
TRBV10-3	few	NA	TRBJ1-5	TGTGCCATCAGTGAGCCCGACCTAGGGCCCCAGCATTTT	CAISEPDLGPQHF
TRBV27	NA	NA	TRBJ1-5	TGTGCCAGCAGTTTACGGCGGGGCGTCGAGCCCCAGCATTTT	CASSLRRGVEPQHF
TRBV6-5	NA	NA	TRBJ1-2	TGTGCCAGCACCCAGGGCCGCTGGTACACCTTC	CASTQGRWYTF
TRBV5-5	NA	TRBD1	TRBJ2-5	TGTGCCAGCAGCTCCCGGACAGGAATGGAGACCCAGTACTTC	CASSSRTGMETQYF
TRBV18	NA	NA	TRBJ1-3	TGTGCCAGCTCGGATGGAGGAGCTTGGGGAAACACCATATATTTT	CASSDGGAWGNTIYF
TRBV5-5	NA	NA	TRBJ1-1	TGTGCCAGCAGCTTGGTGGGGTACACTGAAGCTTTCTTT	CASSLVGYTEAFF
TRBV12-3/TRBV12-4	many	NA	TRBJ1-6	TGTGCCAGCAGTTTAGCCCTAAATTCACCCCTCCACTTT	CASSLALNSPLHF
TRBV2	NA	NA	TRBJ2-7	TGTGCCAGCACCCAGGGGCGTCGCGAGCAGTACTTC	CASTQGRREQYF
TRBV5-1	NA	NA	TRBJ2-1	TGCGCCAGCAGCTTGTACGGGAGTCAGTACAATGAGCAGTTCTTC	CASSLYGSQYNEQFF
TRBV4-1	NA	NA	TRBJ2-3	TGCGCCAGCAGCCTCCAGGGGGGCCCAGATACGCAGTATTTT	CASSLQGGPDTQYF
TRBV5-5	NA	TRBD1	TRBJ1-2	TGTGCCAGCAGCTCCGTAGGACAGGGGGACGGCTACACCTTC	CASSSVGQGDGYTF
TRBV6-5	NA	NA	TRBJ1-2	TGTGCCAGCAGGAATTCTGGGGGCTATGGCTACACCTTC	CASRNSGGYGYTF
TRBV5-4	NA	NA	TRBJ2-3	TGTGCCAGCAGCTCACTACTTAGGGATACGCAGTATTTT	CASSSLLRDTQYF
TRBV7-8	once	TRBD2	TRBJ2-5	TGTGCCAGCAGCTTAGCAGCGGGGGGGCAAGAGACCCAGTACTTC	CASSLAAGGQETQYF
TRBV9	few	NA	TRBJ2-7	TGTGCCAGCAGCGTAGTCTCTAGCAGCGAGCAGTACTTC	CASSVVSSSEQYF
TRBV6-6	few	NA	TRBJ1-2	TGTGCCAGCAGTTACGTGGGGACCTATGGCTACACCTTC	CASSYVGTYGYTF
TRBV27	NA	NA	TRBJ1-1	TGTGCCAGCAGTTTAGGCAGGGCGAACACTGAAGCTTTCTTT	CASSLGRANTEAFF
TRBV27	NA	TRBD2	TRBJ2-3	TGTGCCAGCAGTCCGGGACTAGCGGGAAGCACAGATACGCAGTATTTT	CASSPGLAGSTDTQYF
TRBV2	NA	TRBD2	TRBJ2-5	TGTGCCAGCAGTGAAGCTAGCGGGAGTTGGGAGACCCAGTACTTC	CASSEASGSWETQYF
TRBV27	NA	TRBD2	TRBJ2-3	TGTGCCAGCAGTTTCCTAGCGGGAGTGTCAGATACGCAGTATTTT	CASSFLAGVSDTQYF
TRBV7-9	NA	NA	TRBJ1-4	TGTGCCAGCAGCTTAGTCCGGGTTAATGAAAAACTGTTTTTT	CASSLVRVNEKLFF
TRBV7-9	large	TRBD1	TRBJ1-3	TGTGCCAGCAGCCCCAGGGACAGAGGCTCTGGAAACACCATATATTTT	CASSPRDRGSGNTIYF
TRBV5-6	NA	NA	TRBJ2-7	TGTGCCAGCAGCTTGCAGGGGAGCCTAAGAGACGAGCAGTACTTC	CASSLQGSLRDEQYF
TRBV6-5	few	NA	TRBJ2-2	TGTGCCAGCACTCACCTGAACACCGGGGAGCTGTTTTTT	CASTHLNTGELFF
TRBV7-9	NA	NA	TRBJ2-5	TGTGCCAGCAGCCACGGAATAAGGAGCGGCCAAGAGACCCAGTACTTC	CASSHGIRSGQETQYF
TRBV27	NA	NA	TRBJ2-3	TGTGCCAGCAGTTTATCGAGCACAGATACGCAGTATTTT	CASSLSSTDTQYF
TRBV19	NA	NA	TRBJ2-3	TGTGCCAGCCGATCCCTCCTCGGCACAGATACGCAGTATTTT	CASRSLLGTDTQYF
TRBV6-6	NA	NA	TRBJ1-3	TGTGCCAGCGAGGGGTCTGGAAACACCATATATTTT	CASEGSGNTIYF
TRBV11-2	NA	NA	TRBJ2-5	TGTGCCAGCAGCAAACGCCCGGACGGAGAAGAGACCCAGTACTTC	CASSKRPDGEETQYF
TRBV21-1	few	NA	TRBJ2-7	TGTGCCAGCAGCAAAGAGGGGGGGCGCGGGGACGAGCAGTACTTC	CASSKEGGRGDEQYF
TRBV27	once	NA	TRBJ2-7	TGTGCCAGCAGTCTACGAAACAGGTTATACGAGCAGTACTTC	CASSLRNRLYEQYF
TRBV6-5	NA	TRBD1	TRBJ1-5	TGTGCCAGCAAACTGGGACAGGCAAATCAGCCCCAGCATTTT	CASKLGQANQPQHF
TRBV7-2	NA	TRBD1	TRBJ1-1	TGTGCCAGCAGCATGACAGGGGGCATCACTGAAGCTTTCTTT	CASSMTGGITEAFF
TRBV6-9	NA	NA	TRBJ1-5	TGTGCCAGCGATGACGGAAGAAACCAGGTGTGGAAGTATCAGCCCCAGCATTTT	CASDDGRNQVWKYQPQHF
TRBV10-1	once	NA	TRBJ2-2	TGCGCCAACCCGGGTAACGGCTTAATCGGGGAGCTGTTTTTT	CANPGNGLIGELFF
TRBV7-9	NA	NA	TRBJ2-5	TGTGCCAGCAGCGGCGTATTGGGTCCAGAGACCCAGTACTTC	CASSGVLGPETQYF
TRBV11-3	few	NA	TRBJ1-5	TGTGCCAGCAGACCCCCGGGGGAACGGCCGACTAAATATAGCAATCAGCCCCAGCATTTT	CASRPPGERPTKYSNQPQHF
TRBV9	NA	NA	TRBJ2-3	TGTGCCAGCAGCGTAGCAGTACCAGATACGCAGTATTTT	CASSVAVPDTQYF
TRBV5-8	NA	NA	TRBJ1-6	TGTGCCAGCAGCTTCCGCGGGCTGGGGTCACCCCTCCACTTT	CASSFRGLGSPLHF
TRBV5-1	NA	NA	TRBJ2-7	TGCGCCAGCAGCTCCAATGGGCAGGTCCTGAACGAGCAGTACTTC	CASSSNGQVLNEQYF
TRBV11-3	NA	NA	TRBJ2-6	TGTGCCAGCAAGGGTTTTCTCTCTGGCGCCAACGTCCTGACTTTC	CASKGFLSGANVLTF
TRBV10-2	NA	NA	TRBJ2-3	TGCGCCAGCCTCAATGGGGAGAGCACAGATACGCAGTATTTT	CASLNGESTDTQYF
TRBV5-5	few	NA	TRBJ2-3	TGTGCCAGCAGCTTCTTGGGGGCAGCAGATACGCAGTATTTT	CASSFLGAADTQYF
TRBV7-9	NA	TRBD2	TRBJ2-5	TGTGCCAGCAGCTTTGGCGGGAGTTTGGAGACCCAGTACTTC	CASSFGGSLETQYF
TRBV11-3	once	NA	TRBJ2-7	TGTGCCAGCAGCCCTCGCCCCGGCCACTCCTACGAGCAGTACTTC	CASSPRPGHSYEQYF
TRBV3-1/TRBV3-2	few	NA	TRBJ1-6	TGTGCCAGCAGCCGGGGGGAATCACCCCTCCACTTT	CASSRGESPLHF
TRBV12-1	NA	NA	TRBJ1-5	TGTGCCAGCAGCTTTGACGGCGGGCAGCCCCAGCATTTT	CASSFDGGQPQHF
TRBV2	large	NA	TRBJ1-5	TGTGCCAGCATGGGAGGCTTGGCAAGCGATCAGCCCCAGCATTTT	CASMGGLASDQPQHF
TRBV30	NA	NA	TRBJ1-3	TGTGCCTGGAGTGTTGGGTCTGGAAACACCATATATTTT	CAWSVGSGNTIYF
TRBV5-6	once	NA	TRBJ1-2	TGTGCCAGCAGCTTGGCGGCGTATACCTATGGCTACACCTTC	CASSLAAYTYGYTF